This T cell receptor beta chain was profiled in a study of shared clonotypes between healthy human individuals. Study-level findings and limits: Naive subsets generally had larger estimated richness than memory subsets. The expectation was that sequencing depth would affect clonotype sharing among donors. Sorted-subset sequencing, rarefaction showed, was incomplete despite large depth.

Regarding this clone: The target antigen is unknown.

The V segment lost 0 bases and the J segment 2 bases; nucleotides outside the gene matches: 2. The CDR3 consists of 15 residues. In germline, CDR1 is MNHNS, CDR2 SASEGT. This table comes from immunoSEQ multiplex PCR, and its TCRdb copy is limited to in-frame clones, with some not included. The profile shows about 580,000 clones, more than 95% of them singletons. It was CD45RO-negative cells, positively selected for CCR7, that made up naive CD8 cells, with terminally differentiated effector memory CD45RA+ cells excluded. Every one of the donors was a Caucasian adult that lived in Nashville, Tennessee.

This TCR derives from a man aged 25-40 years in good health. The chain joins TRBV6-1 to TRBJ2-7, with 9 positions matching TRBD2. The sequenced sample was naive CD8+ T cells sorted from blood. CDR3 coding DNA: TGTGCCAGCAGTGAAGCTAGCGGGGGCCCCTACGAGCAGTACTTC. Its protein product is CASSEASGGPYEQYF.